This TCR beta chain stems from a study of Ad26.COV2.S vaccination and SARS-CoV-2 variants. Study as a whole: Intramuscularly, Ad26.COV2.S was given either once or twice, 56 days apart.

The table came from immunoSEQ multiplex PCR; TCRdb's copy has only in-frame clones and leaves some out. The sample yields approximately 400,000 clones, around four fifths seen once. Germline V CDR1 and CDR2: MNHEY, SVGAGI. The CDR3 consists of 12 residues. Trimming removed 6 bases from V and 2 bases from J, with 8 bases in between. Sample treatment: around 19 received Ad26.COV2.S at low or high dose, single or two shots; 5 received placebo; per-sample allocation not given. Specimens were obtained on day 63 following the first vaccine or placebo injection. Vaccination used an Ad26 vector expressing Wuhan-strain SARS-CoV-2 spike.

The J gene is TRBJ2-7, the V gene TRBV6-5; D call uncertain. Sequences were derived from peripheral blood, sampled in a trial of Ad26.COV2.S vaccine versus placebo. This sequence originates from a person aged 18-65 years who received the Ad26.COV2.S COVID-19 vaccine or a placebo. The CDR3 DNA is TGTGCCAGCAGCGGCACCACCTACGAGCAGTACTTC. Protein product: CASSGTTYEQYF.